Sequencing of this TCR beta chain was carried out in a study of control samples from healthy donors and cancer patients. Libraries were prepared by immunoSEQ multiplex PCR; TCRdb keeps only in-frame clonotypes and omits some of them. Among 100,000 to 120,000 clones listed, roughly 88% were seen once. Germline-derived CDR1 and CDR2 are SGDLS and YYNGEE. With V trimmed by 4 bases and J by 3 bases, 11 bases remained unmatched. This CDR3 is built from 17 residues. This receptor was taken from a woman aged 55-75 years with lung cancer. Sequenced: PBMCs. The chain links TRBV9 to TRBJ2-2, with 8 bases matching TRBD1. The CDR3 here is CASSQSAGGADTGELFF. The CDR3 bases are TGTGCCAGCAGCCAGAGCGCAGGGGGCGCGGACACCGGGGAGCTGTTTTTT.